This T cell receptor (beta chain) was sequenced during a study of blood T cell repertoires in COVID-19. Only one count was recorded for this clone. Original handling: Amplification with reference gene primers provided the estimates of nucleated cell counts. The data were produced by immunoSEQ multiplex PCR, yet TCRdb's version contains in-frame clones alone and is incomplete. Clone size and the V and J calls come from that table; the DNA yielded D and trimming. The repertoire holds 200,000 to 250,000 clones, with roughly 84% as singletons. The CDR3 is 16 amino acids. The receptor was isolated from an elderly woman with acute or convalescent COVID-19. Sequenced sample: peripheral blood. The chain uses TRBV21-1 and TRBJ2-1; the table calls TRBD2, which could not be checked here. TRBV21-1 has pseudogene status. CDR3 nucleotides: TGTGTCAGCAGCAAAGTGAGTAGCGGGGGGCCCCATGAGCAGTTCTTC. It is translated as CVSSKVSSGGPHEQFF.